A single sample is the source of the 24 T cell receptor beta chains below, sequenced in a study of early T cells in non-severe SARS-CoV-2 infection. TCRdb re-called the 5' RACE reads through MiXCR, storing one row per CDR3 protein. The sample includes around 99,000 distinct CDR3 sequences, 11% seen only once; the top ten take approximately 8.1%. The specimen sequenced was whole blood. The receptors here all came from an adult who was a healthcare worker with PCR-confirmed SARS-CoV-2 infection or an uninfected control (not recorded which).

V usage is TRBV7-8 and J usage is TRBJ2-7; 13 positions match TRBD2. The germline V gene has CDR1 SGHVS and CDR2 FQNEAQ. There are 15 residues in the CDR3. With 4 bases clipped from V and 7 bases from J, the junction kept 7 bases outside the gene matches. The CDR3 DNA sequence: TGTGCCAGCAGCTCCAGGACTAGCGGGAGTCGGGAGCAGTACTTC. Translating gives CASSSRTSGSREQYF.

This clonotype was picked up many times. CDR3 residues: CASSPDLQFYEQYF. In nucleotides, the CDR3 is TGTGCCAGCAGCCCCGACTTACAGTTCTACGAGCAGTACTTC. The chain joins TRBV7-9 to TRBJ2-7; D uncertain. V was shortened by 5 bases and J by 3 bases, with 14 bases between the two germline ends. Germline CDR1 SEHNR, CDR2 FQNEAQ (reference sequence). The CDR3 sequence is 14 residues long.

This clonotype was counted many times. As DNA, the CDR3 is TGTGCCAGCAGCATCCATTGCCCGGGTAGGAACGAGCAGTACTTC. It is translated as CASSIHCPGRNEQYF. The gene calls are TRBV21-1 and TRBJ2-7; the table's D call, TRBD1, has no DNA check behind it. TRBV21-1 is assigned pseudogene status. CDR3 length equals 15 residues.

The V and J genes are TRBV12-3 or TRBV12-4 and TRBJ2-5; D uncertain. Trimming shortened V by 1 base and J by 7 bases, and 10 bases separated the two germline ends. The CDR3 is 13 residues long. CDR3 nucleotide sequence: TGTGCCAGCAGTTTAGAAGAACGAGGGACCCAGTACTTC. It yields the protein CASSLEERGTQYF.

Comments on this clonotype: A read error may produce the germline difference seen at one junction end. The chain combines TRBV12-3 or TRBV12-4 with TRBJ1-2, with D perhaps matching TRBD1 (5 bases). CDR3 length: 14 residues. The CDR3 protein is CVSSLQGLNYGYTF. CDR3 sequence (DNA): TGTGTCAGCAGTTTGCAGGGATTGAACTATGGCTACACCTTC.

This clonotype was seen many times. The chain carries TRBV5-8 and TRBJ1-4; perhaps TRBD1 as D (6 bases). The germline V and J ends were trimmed by 0 bases and 5 bases, with 11 bases remaining between them. The germline CDR1 and CDR2 sequences are SGHTS and YDEGEE. The CDR3 is 15 residues long. CDR3 nucleotides: TGTGCCAGCAGCTTGGATACAGGGTCAAATGAAAAACTGTTTTTT. Its protein is CASSLDTGSNEKLFF.

The chain recombines TRBV18 with TRBJ2-6; the D is unclear. The CDR3 runs 16 residues. V was clipped by 3 bases and J by 1 base, with 10 bases between them. CDR1 and CDR2 (germline): KGHSH, LQKENI. CDR3 amino acids: CASSPSWGSGANVLTF. The CDR3 nucleotides read TGTGCCAGCTCACCTTCATGGGGTTCTGGGGCCAACGTCCTGACTTTC.

This clonotype was counted between two and nine times. The rearrangement joins TRBV12-3 or TRBV12-4 to TRBJ2-3; tentatively, D is TRBD2 (6 bases). CDR3 length equals 16 residues. Trimming stripped 0 bases from V and 1 base from J, with 11 bases between. CDR3 in amino acids: CASSLARGRGTDTQYF. In DNA, the CDR3 is TGTGCCAGCAGTTTAGCGCGGGGACGGGGCACAGATACGCAGTATTTT.

There are many counts of this clonotype. The J gene is TRBJ2-5, the V gene TRBV29-1; D is ambiguous. The CDR3 is made up of 9 amino acids. V lost 4 bases and J 4 bases, leaving 1 base between the germline ends. Germline V gene sequence: CDR1 SQVTM, CDR2 ANQGSEA. CDR3: CSVGETQYF. The DNA for the CDR3 is TGCAGCGTTGGAGAGACCCAGTACTTC.

This clonotype was found many times. The rearrangement links TRBV12-3 or TRBV12-4 to TRBJ1-4; the match to TRBD1 covers 8 bases. With 7 bases clipped from V and 8 bases from J, the junction kept 9 bases outside the gene matches. The CDR3 covers 14 residues. In DNA, the CDR3 is TGTGCCAGCACCAAGACAGGGGCCCGCGAAAAACTGTTTTTT. Translation gives CASTKTGAREKLFF.

J is TRBJ2-5 and V is TRBV29-1; 9 bases fit TRBD2. Germline V gives CDR1 SQVTM, CDR2 ANQGSEA. The CDR3 is 15 residues long. V lost 7 bases and J lost 5; bases outside the gene matches: 14. The CDR3 coding sequence is TGCAGCGCCTCTGAGGGTAGCGGGAGTTGGGAGACCCAGTACTTC. This codes for CSASEGSGSWETQYF.

The chain is built from TRBV3-1 and TRBJ1-2; D gene unclear. Looked up from germline, CDR1 is LGHDT and CDR2 is YNNKEL (reference sequence). This CDR3 contains 16 residues. V dropped 2 bases and J dropped 4 bases, with 17 bases sitting between them. CDR3 DNA: TGTGCCAGCAGCCAACTCTCCAAAGTGGATCTCTATGGCTACACCTTC. Its translation is CASSQLSKVDLYGYTF.

The V call is TRBV7-2, the J call TRBJ1-1; D is unclear. V was pared by 4 bases and J by 1 base, with 7 bases between. The germline V gene encodes CDR1 SGHTA and CDR2 FQGNSA. This CDR3 contains 13 residues. The CDR3 loop is CASSSDTNTEAFF. CDR3 nucleotides: TGTGCCAGCAGCTCGGATACGAACACTGAAGCTTTCTTT. Variable domain in full (rest from reference TRBV7-2 and TRBJ1-1): GAGVSQSPSNKVTEKGKDVELRCDPISGHTALYWYRQSLGQGLEFLIYFQGNSAPDKSGLPSDRFSAERTGGSVSTLTIQRTQQEDSAVYLCASSSDTNTEAFFGQGTRLTVV.

The chain links TRBV7-9 to TRBJ2-3; TRBD1 might be the D (5 bases). Germline CDR1 is SEHNR and CDR2 is FQNEAQ (reference sequence). The CDR3 spans 15 residues. Between the trimmed V and J ends, which lost 2 bases and 4 bases, there was a span of 13 bases. This CDR3 reads CASSLKWGGADTQYF. CDR3 in DNA: TGTGCCAGCAGCTTAAAATGGGGCGGAGCAGATACGCAGTATTTT.

This chain uses TRBV28 with TRBJ1-2; D is perhaps TRBD1 (6 bases). Germline-derived CDR1 and CDR2 are MDHEN and SYDVKM. V lost 7 bases and J lost 7, with 16 bases in between. The length of the CDR3 is 13 residues. Written as DNA, the CDR3 is TGTGCCAGCACTACAGGGATAATGGGTGGCTACACCTTC. Translating gives CASTTGIMGGYTF.

The table lists this clonotype with a few counts. This rearrangement joins TRBV20-1 to TRBJ1-4; 8 bases align to TRBD1. In germline, CDR1 is DFQATT, CDR2 SNEGSKA (reference sequence). Unmatched junction bases numbered 10, after V lost 0 bases and J lost 7 bases. This CDR3 comprises 16 residues. This CDR3 is CSARDIQGEFSEKLFF. The CDR3 nucleotides are TGCAGTGCTAGAGATATACAGGGGGAGTTCAGTGAAAAACTGTTTTTT.

The sample holds a few counts of this clonotype. The chain carries TRBV20-1 and TRBJ1-6; 8 bases agree with TRBD1. V was clipped by 4 bases and J by 7 bases; unmatched bases: 12. The CDR3 runs 16 residues. Germline CDR1 and CDR2: DFQATT and SNEGSKA (reference sequence). The CDR3 spells CSATNPRTGKNSPLHF. In DNA form, the CDR3 reads TGCAGTGCTACTAATCCCCGGACAGGGAAAAATTCACCCCTCCACTTT.

This clonotype has a count of ten or more. CDR3 residues: CASSPRGVSTKNIQYF. Written as DNA, the CDR3 is TGTGCCAGCAGTCCTCGGGGGGTCTCGACCAAAAACATTCAGTACTTC. The gene calls are TRBV12-3 or TRBV12-4 and TRBJ2-4, with 7 positions matching TRBD2. The CDR3 runs to 16 residues. V was clipped by 5 bases and J by 2 bases; unmatched bases: 9.

This clonotype showed up many times. In DNA, the CDR3 is TGTGCCAGCAGTGAAATTAACACCGGGGAGCTGTTTTTT. Translation: CASSEINTGELFF. The V gene is TRBV25-1, the J gene TRBJ2-2; D is ambiguous. Trimming left V 2 bases short and J 2 bases short, with 3 bases between. Germline loops: CDR1 MGHDK, CDR2 SYGVNS. This CDR3 region has 13 residues.

This clonotype appeared a few times. The chain employs TRBV7-9 and TRBJ1-1; TRBD1 is a possible D gene (5 bases). This CDR3 region has 15 residues. Trimming took 3 bases from V and 3 from J, leaving 14 bases between them. Per germline, CDR1 SEHNR and CDR2 FQNEAQ (reference sequence). CDR3 sequence: CASSFQGGGDTEAFF. CDR3 DNA: TGTGCCAGCAGCTTCCAAGGCGGAGGGGACACTGAAGCTTTCTTT.

This clonotype turned up a few times. This sequence joins TRBV2 and TRBJ2-5; TRBD1 might be the D (5 bases). This CDR3 is 12 amino acids long. Germline-derived CDR1 and CDR2 are SNHLY and FYNNEI. Between the trimmed V and J ends, which lost 7 bases and 5 bases, there was a span of 11 bases. The CDR3 nucleotides are TGTGCCAGCACTCAGGGCCCGGAGACCCAGTACTTC. The encoded protein is CASTQGPETQYF. The full variable domain, rest sourced from reference TRBV2 and TRBJ2-5, is EPEVTQTPSHQVTQMGQEVILRCVPISNHLYFYWYRQILGQKVEFLVSFYNNEISEKSEIFDDQFSVERPDGSNFTLKIRSTKLEDSAMYFCASTQGPETQYFGPGTRLLVL.

The chain joins TRBV28 to TRBJ2-1, with 8 bases identical to TRBD2. Germline values: CDR1 MDHEN, CDR2 SYDVKM. V was pared by 8 bases and J by 7 bases, with 7 bases of the junction left unmatched. This CDR3 has 13 amino acids. The CDR3: CASVREGRNEQFF. For the CDR3, the DNA is TGTGCCAGCGTCCGGGAGGGCCGAAATGAGCAGTTCTTC.

This clonotype was seen many times. The chain combines TRBV20-1 with TRBJ2-1; 7 nucleotides agree with TRBD2. Germline V gene sequence: CDR1 DFQATT, CDR2 SNEGSKA (reference sequence). With 6 bases clipped from V and 7 bases from J, the junction kept 6 bases outside the gene matches. CDR3 length: 12 amino acids. The CDR3 nucleotides read TGCAGTGCAGCGGGACTATCAAATGAGCAGTTCTTC. Translated: CSAAGLSNEQFF.

This clonotype appeared many times. This sequence joins TRBV20-1 and TRBJ2-1, with D possibly matching TRBD1 (5 bases). Germline V gene lookup returns CDR1 DFQATT and CDR2 SNEGSKA (reference sequence). V was cut by 7 bases and J by 10 bases, with 14 bases left in between. The CDR3 extends over 11 amino acids. In DNA form, the CDR3 reads TGCAGTGTCCCCAGGGTGCGGGAGCAGTTCTTC. Encoded protein: CSVPRVREQFF.